This TCR beta chain was identified in a study of shared clonotypes between healthy human individuals. Per the original methods: With immunoSEQ giving junction-only sequences and no quality scores, filtering differed. Produced via immunoSEQ multiplex PCR; TCRdb's table is partial and in-frame only. V and J calls and clone size are as listed in that table; D and trimming were resolved from the DNA. The sample has some 2.1 million clones, 85% to 95% seen once. The CDR3 is 13 amino acids. Germline values: CDR1 MNHEY, CDR2 SMNVEV (reference sequence). Trimming pared 5 bases from V and 4 bases from J, leaving 11 bases between.

This clonotype was obtained from a man between 18 and 29 years old in good health. Material: naive CD4+ T cells sorted from blood. Subset described: CD45RA+ positively selected. V usage is TRBV27 and J usage is TRBJ1-1, with D unclear. Written as DNA, the CDR3 is TGTGCCAGCAGTGTGCGGGAGCCCACTGAAGCTTTCTTT. It translates to CASSVREPTEAFF.